The present TCR beta chain was sequenced within a study of blood T cell repertoires in COVID-19. Study-level background: COVID-19 samples collected from the United States, Italy and Spain covered acute and convalescent phases.

In the original processing: Amplification of reference gene primers provided the estimated nucleated cell counts. Some clones are missing from TCRdb's copy, which holds only in-frame ones; the method was immunoSEQ multiplex PCR. That table gives V, J and clone size, and the DNA gave D and trimming. The sample yields tens of thousands of clones, roughly 80% seen once. This CDR3 has 14 residues. Germline lookup yields CDR1 MDHEN and CDR2 SYDVKM. The junction had 5 bases not matched to a gene; V was cut back by 5 bases and J by 4 bases. This clonotype originated in a man older than 75 with COVID-19, enrolled during active disease. The chain joins TRBV28 to TRBJ1-5; 7 bases map to TRBD1. Sequenced material: peripheral blood. The CDR3, as DNA: TGTGCCAGCAGTCTGGGACAGTCGAATCAGCCCCAGCATTTT. Translated: CASSLGQSNQPQHF.